The 18 T cell receptor beta chains below all came from one sample that was sequenced in a study of blood T cell repertoires in COVID-19. Data came from immunoSEQ multiplex PCR; TCRdb stores just in-frame clones and leaves some out. This sample has roughly 200,000 clones; 88% occur once, and the top ten carry 1.5%. The sequenced sample consisted of peripheral blood. The receptors stem from a young man with active or convalescent COVID-19.

This clone was recorded many times. The chain carries TRBV4-2 and TRBJ1-2; possibly TRBD1 for D (5 bases). V lost 1 base to trimming and J lost 3 bases, with 24 bases between them. The CDR3 is made up of 19 amino acids. The germline V gene has CDR1 LGHNA and CDR2 YNFKEQ. CDR3 coding DNA: TGTGCCAGCAGCCAAGGGATTCGACCGAGGGAGGGGACTGACTATGGCTACACCTTC. This translates into CASSQGIRPREGTDYGYTF.

A single count supports this clone. J is TRBJ1-5 and V is TRBV4-1; no definite D call. Trimming left V 4 bases short and J 4 bases short, with 11 bases between. The CDR3 loop spans 14 amino acids. Germline CDR1 MGHRA, CDR2 YSYEKL. The CDR3 reads CASSRSMQNQPQHF. Written as DNA, the CDR3 is TGCGCCAGCAGCCGGAGCATGCAAAATCAGCCCCAGCATTTT.

The chain joins TRBV7-9 to TRBJ1-4, with D unresolved. Looked up from germline, CDR1 is SEHNR and CDR2 is FQNEAQ (reference sequence). The CDR3 sequence is 14 residues long. Trimming took off 5 bases at V and 8 bases at J, with 15 bases between the two ends. The chain's CDR3 is CASSPGMLEEKLFF. For the CDR3, the DNA is TGTGCCAGCAGCCCCGGGATGTTAGAAGAAAAACTGTTTTTT.

V gene TRBV6-1 combines with J gene TRBJ2-2, with 12 bases lining up with TRBD2. Germline CDR1 is MNHNS and CDR2 is SASEGT. The CDR3 totals 18 residues. V dropped 1 base and J dropped 9; count of bases not matched to a gene: 12. The CDR3 spells CASSEELWGLAGDRELFF. CDR3 coding DNA: TGTGCCAGCAGTGAAGAACTTTGGGGACTAGCGGGTGACCGGGAGCTGTTTTTT.

This clone was detected a few times. V gene TRBV7-8 combines with J gene TRBJ1-2; D not certain. Germline assignment: CDR1 SGHVS and CDR2 FQNEAQ. The CDR3 extends over 14 amino acids. V was cut by 4 bases and J by 2 bases, with 11 bases left in between. The CDR3 is CASSSTSGNYGYTF. The CDR3 DNA reads as TGTGCCAGCAGCTCAACTTCCGGGAACTATGGCTACACCTTC.

CDR3 residues: CASSLDWAAGEQYF. CDR3 in DNA: TGTGCCAGCAGCTTAGATTGGGCAGCGGGCGAGCAGTACTTC. This chain connects TRBV11-2 to TRBJ2-7; a weak D match, TRBD2 (6 bases). With 0 bases removed from V and 6 bases from J, the gap between germline ends came to 12 bases. The V gene's germline CDR1 is SGHAT and CDR2 FQNNGV. This CDR3 comprises 14 residues.

This clone was counted a single time. The chain combines TRBV3-1 (or the pseudogene TRBV3-2) with TRBJ1-2, with TRBD1 matching 10 bases. Germline CDR1 and CDR2: LGHDT and YNNKEL (reference sequence). CDR3 length: 13 residues. V shed 4 bases and J 6 bases; nucleotides not matched to a gene: 2. CDR3 region: CASSPGTGDGYTF. The CDR3 DNA sequence: TGTGCCAGCAGCCCCGGGACAGGGGATGGCTACACCTTC.

This clone was seen a single time. The chain joins TRBV29-1 to TRBJ2-1; D is possibly TRBD1 (6 bases). V shed 1 base and J shed 2 bases, with 12 bases lying between them. CDR1 and CDR2 (germline): SQVTM, ANQGSEA. The CDR3 runs to 15 residues. This chain's CDR3 is CSVEVVDRPYNEQFF. The CDR3 coding sequence is TGCAGCGTTGAAGTAGTCGACAGGCCCTACAATGAGCAGTTCTTC.

V is TRBV5-1 and J is TRBJ2-1; D possibly corresponds to TRBD2 (5 bases). V was trimmed by 7 bases and J by 8 bases, leaving 13 bases between them. This CDR3 is 12 amino acids long. Per the germline V gene, CDR1 is SGHRS and CDR2 is YFSETQ. The CDR3 region has the DNA TGCGCCAGCGCGGGCAGCGTGGATGAGCAGTTCTTC. Amino acids: CASAGSVDEQFF.

The chain employs TRBV6-5 and TRBJ2-3, with D tentatively TRBD1 (6 bases). Looked up from germline, CDR1 is MNHEY and CDR2 is SVGAGI. The V gene lost 4 bases and the J gene lost 4 bases, with 9 bases spanning the gap. The CDR3 is 13 residues long. The CDR3 sequence: CASSLTGADTQYF. CDR3 nucleotide sequence: TGTGCCAGCAGTTTGACAGGAGCAGATACGCAGTATTTT.

This clone has only one observation. V gene TRBV28 combines with J gene TRBJ1-6; 7 bases match TRBD1. The CDR3 extends over 13 amino acids. V lost 7 bases, J lost 5 bases, and 2 bases stayed unmatched. Germline CDR1 and CDR2: MDHEN and SYDVKM. The CDR3 DNA follows: TGTGCCAGCAACAGGGGCAATAATTCACCCCTCCACTTT. Encoded protein: CASNRGNNSPLHF.

The V and J genes are TRBV4-1 and TRBJ2-3; 7 positions match TRBD1. Germline CDR1 reads MGHRA; CDR2 reads YSYEKL. There are 15 residues in the CDR3. Trimming at V came to 4 bases and at J to 9 bases, leaving 13 bases not matched to a gene. CDR3 in DNA: TGCGCCAGCAGCCCGTCGACAGGGCGGGTGCTAACGCAGTATTTT. Protein: CASSPSTGRVLTQYF.

CDR3 sequence: CASSLTGGRGPQHF. In DNA, the CDR3 is TGTGCCAGCAGTTTGACGGGTGGTCGCGGGCCCCAGCATTTT. J is TRBJ1-5 and V is TRBV27; D is ambiguous. CDR1 and CDR2 from the germline V gene are MNHEY and SMNVEV (reference sequence). Trimming shortened V by 3 bases and J by 9 bases, and 15 bases separated the two germline ends. This CDR3 contains 14 residues.

This sequence joins TRBV7-3 and TRBJ1-4; 7 bases match TRBD1. The CDR3 sequence is 15 residues long. The J segment lost 0 bases and the V segment lost 6 bases, leaving 4 bases of the junction unmatched. Germline loops: CDR1 SGHTA, CDR2 FQGTGA. The CDR3 sequence: CASRPTGSTNEKLFF. The CDR3 DNA sequence: TGTGCCAGCAGGCCGACAGGGTCAACTAATGAAAAACTGTTTTTT. Full variable domain (remainder filled in from reference TRBV7-3 and TRBJ1-4): GAGVSQTPSNKVTEKGKYVELRCDPISGHTALYWYRQSLGQGPEFLIYFQGTGAADDSGLPNDRFFAVRPEGSVSTLKIQRTERGDSAVYLCASRPTGSTNEKLFFGSGTQLSVL.

The gene calls are TRBV18 and TRBJ1-5; 7 bases are a match to TRBD1. The length of the CDR3 is 13 residues. The trim removed 3 bases at V and 6 bases at J, leaving 2 bases unmatched. CDR1 KGHSH and CDR2 LQKENI come from the germline V gene. The CDR3 region is CASSPDRVQPQHF. For the CDR3, the DNA is TGTGCCAGCTCACCCGACAGGGTTCAGCCCCAGCATTTT.

This chain joins TRBV19 and TRBJ1-1, with TRBD1 as a possible D gene (6 bases). The CDR3 runs to 16 residues. CDR1 is LNHDA and CDR2 is SQIVND in the germline V gene (reference sequence). The V gene lost 5 bases and the J gene lost 1 base, with 17 bases spanning the gap. CDR3 DNA: TGTGCCAGTAGTCCTTGGACAGTTTTTGGGAACACTGAAGCTTTCTTT. Encoded protein: CASSPWTVFGNTEAFF.

This sequence joins TRBV19 and TRBJ1-2, with TRBD1 identical over 11 bases. V was clipped by 6 bases and J by 8 bases; unmatched bases: 14. This CDR3 has 16 amino acids. Germline loops: CDR1 LNHDA, CDR2 SQIVND (reference sequence). The CDR3 DNA follows: TGTGCCAGTAGCTCCCTGGGACAGGGGGTATCGGGAGGCTACACCTTC. Its protein is CASSSLGQGVSGGYTF.

This rearrangement joins TRBV27 to TRBJ2-7; TRBD1 aligns across 10 bases. Losses at the gene ends were 3 bases for V and 5 bases for J; bases not matched to a gene: 4. Germline values: CDR1 MNHEY, CDR2 SMNVEV (reference sequence). This CDR3 contains 14 residues. CDR3 sequence: CASSLDRGLNEQYF. CDR3 sequence (DNA): TGTGCCAGCAGTTTGGACAGGGGGTTAAACGAGCAGTACTTC.